The T cell receptor beta chain under discussion was sequenced for a study of multiple sclerosis patients with progressive multifocal leukoencephalopathy. Study results and limitations: Whether JC virus or general immunocompromise explains the findings remained unclear. Preferential TRBV-TRBJ pairings or common gene usage were not detected at PML.

The time point: before natalizumab initiation. The table came from immunoSEQ multiplex PCR; TCRdb's copy has only in-frame clones and leaves some out. The data hold fewer than 35,000 clones, with over 75% observed a single time. About this clone: No antigen is known for it.

The CDR3 extends over 11 amino acids. CDR1 MNHEY and CDR2 SVGAGI come from the germline V gene. Trimming took off 2 bases at V and 9 bases at J, with 5 bases between the two ends. The sequenced sample was PBMCs. The TCR sequence derives from a human donor with multiple sclerosis. This rearrangement joins TRBV6-5 to TRBJ1-5; TRBD1 might be the D (5 bases). The CDR3 region is CASSYGAPQHF. As DNA, the CDR3 is TGTGCCAGCAGTTACGGGGCGCCCCAGCATTTT.